The entry below describes one TCR beta chain. Its antigen is unknown. The data are from a study of cytomegalovirus exposure and HLA in healthy donors. General study findings and limits: Most TCR sequences were uncommon, yet certain public TCRs appeared in many donors. Investigators reported under 200 TCR beta chains as tied to cytomegalovirus.

This PCR relied on a set of 60 Vbeta primers and 13 Jbeta primers. Original processing notes: It was a later analysis that counted 83 million or so unique TCR beta chains, of which 9 million to 13 million were shared. Sequencing was performed with immunoSEQ multiplex PCR; in TCRdb, only in-frame clones are kept and a portion is missing. V and J calls plus clone size are reproduced from that table; the DNA served to infer D and trimming. Of about 120,000 clones listed, about 79% are singletons. The CDR3 has 15 amino acids. V lost 5 bases, J lost 2 bases, and 7 bases stayed unmatched. Germline V gene lookup returns CDR1 LNHDA and CDR2 SQIVND (reference sequence).

This sequence was found in a young man in good health and CMV-seropositive. The sequenced sample consisted of PBMCs. This rearrangement joins TRBV19 to TRBJ2-5; 8 bases match TRBD1. The CDR3 sequence: CASSEDRATQETQYF. The DNA for the CDR3 is TGTGCCAGTAGTGAGGACAGGGCCACACAAGAGACCCAGTACTTC.